These 11 T cell receptor beta chains were all obtained from the same sample, sequenced in a study of blood T cell repertoires in COVID-19. Data came from immunoSEQ multiplex PCR; TCRdb stores just in-frame clones and leaves some out. The repertoire consists of roughly 340,000 clones, with around nine tenths occurring once and the leading ten covering roughly 3%. The sequenced material came from peripheral blood. These receptor sequences come from a woman aged 18-29 years who had recovered from COVID-19.

This chain's CDR3 is CASSQGGHGNNSPLHF. The CDR3 coding sequence is TGCGCCAGCAGCCAAGGGGGACACGGAAATAATTCACCCCTCCACTTT. The chain employs TRBV4-3 and TRBJ1-6; D perhaps matches TRBD1 (6 bases). The CDR3 covers 16 residues. Germline values: CDR1 LGHNA, CDR2 YSLEER. Trimming pared 1 base from V and 5 bases from J, leaving 12 bases between.

V usage is TRBV7-2 and J usage is TRBJ1-2; a weak D match, TRBD1 (5 bases). Per germline, CDR1 SGHTA and CDR2 FQGNSA. CDR3 size: 14 residues. With 5 bases removed from V and 3 bases from J, the gap between germline ends came to 13 bases. The CDR3 reads CASSRDSVYYGYTF. DNA of the CDR3: TGTGCCAGCAGCCGGGACTCAGTTTACTATGGCTACACCTTC.

This clone has more than one count but fewer than ten. The J gene is TRBJ1-3, the V gene TRBV7-2, with D perhaps TRBD1 (5 bases). V lost 4 bases and J 7 bases, leaving 14 bases between the germline ends. Germline V gene data show CDR1 as SGHTA and CDR2 as FQGNSA. The CDR3 loop spans 14 amino acids. The CDR3 is CASSSAGHGNTIYF. CDR3 coding DNA: TGTGCCAGCAGCTCCGCAGGGCACGGGAACACCATATATTTT.

The J gene is TRBJ1-2, the V gene TRBV19; D unclear. Between the trimmed V and J ends, which lost 0 bases and 7 bases, there was a span of 9 bases. Germline CDR1 is LNHDA and CDR2 is SQIVND (reference sequence). CDR3 length: 13 amino acids. The CDR3 DNA sequence: TGTGCCAGTAGTATAGATCGGGCGGGTGGCTACACCTTC. It encodes CASSIDRAGGYTF.

The chain combines TRBV2 with TRBJ2-3; a weak D match, TRBD2 (7 bases). V lost 3 bases to trimming and J lost 0 bases, with 16 bases between them. Germline V gene lookup returns CDR1 SNHLY and CDR2 FYNNEI. The CDR3 loop spans 17 amino acids. CDR3 region: CASSDGGRGPSTDTQYF. CDR3 DNA: TGTGCCAGCAGTGACGGGGGGCGGGGGCCTAGCACAGATACGCAGTATTTT.

The rearrangement joins TRBV14 to TRBJ2-1; tentative D call: TRBD2 (6 bases). From germline, CDR1 is SGHDN and CDR2 FVKESK. The CDR3 spans 15 residues. With 5 bases removed from V and 8 bases from J, the gap between germline ends came to 19 bases. Written as DNA, the CDR3 is TGTGCCAGCAGCAATGGGACTTACCCCCGGGATGAGCAGTTCTTC. It is translated as CASSNGTYPRDEQFF. The full variable domain, in which reference TRBV14 and TRBJ2-1 provide the parts outside the CDR3, is EAGVTQFPSHSVIEKGQTVTLRCDPISGHDNLYWYRRVMGKEIKFLLHFVKESKQDESGMPNNRFLAERTGGTYSTLKVQPAELEDSGVYFCASSNGTYPRDEQFFGPGTRLTVL.

The chain joins TRBV19 to TRBJ2-1; D is possibly TRBD2 (6 bases). V lost 6 bases and J 4 bases, leaving 10 bases between the germline ends. CDR1 and CDR2 (germline): LNHDA, SQIVND (reference sequence). CDR3 length: 13 residues. In DNA, the CDR3 is TGTGCCAGTAGGGGCGGGATTTACAATGAGCAGTTCTTC. Its translation is CASRGGIYNEQFF.

The gene calls are TRBV7-5 and TRBJ2-5; the table's D call of TRBD1 was not tested on the DNA. TRBV7-5 is classified as a pseudogene. This CDR3 has 17 amino acids. CDR3 in DNA: TGTGCGGCACTGGGCACAACCAGCCCCAGGCCCCAAGAGACCCAGTACTTC. It encodes CAALGTTSPRPQETQYF.

The rearrangement joins TRBV29-1 to TRBJ1-4; no reliable D call. The ends were cut back, 4 bases at V and 5 bases at J, with 14 bases in the middle. The CDR3 loop spans 14 amino acids. Germline loops: CDR1 SQVTM, CDR2 ANQGSEA. The CDR3, as DNA: TGCAGCGTTGTAGTGCCAACGAGAAATGAAAAACTGTTTTTT. Its protein is CSVVVPTRNEKLFF. The full variable domain, rest sourced from reference TRBV29-1 and TRBJ1-4, is SAVISQKPSRDICQRGTSLTIQCQVDSQVTMMFWYRQQPGQSLTLIATANQGSEATYESGFVIDKFPISRPNLTFSTLTVSNMSPEDSSIYLCSVVVPTRNEKLFFGSGTQLSVL.

DNA of the CDR3: TGTGCCAGCAGTGACGGTCGGGAGTTCGTCCACAATGAGCAGTTCTTC. As protein: CASSDGREFVHNEQFF. The gene calls are TRBV6-4 and TRBJ2-1, with D maybe TRBD2 (6 bases). V dropped 2 bases and J dropped 5 bases, with 16 bases sitting between them. This CDR3 contains 16 residues. Germline CDR1 is MRHNA and CDR2 is SNTAGT.

This rearrangement joins TRBV9 to TRBJ1-4; D unresolved. V was trimmed by 0 bases and J by 5 bases, leaving 11 bases between them. This CDR3 is built from 15 residues. Germline CDR1 reads SGDLS; CDR2 reads YYNGEE. The CDR3 is CASSVDAGNNEKLFF. The CDR3 nucleotides are TGTGCCAGCAGCGTAGATGCGGGGAACAATGAAAAACTGTTTTTT. The full variable domain, rest sourced from reference TRBV9 and TRBJ1-4, is DSGVTQTPKHLITATGQRVTLRCSPRSGDLSVYWYQQSLDQGLQFLIQYYNGEERAKGNILERFSAQQFPDLHSELNLSSLELGDSALYFCASSVDAGNNEKLFFGSGTQLSVL.